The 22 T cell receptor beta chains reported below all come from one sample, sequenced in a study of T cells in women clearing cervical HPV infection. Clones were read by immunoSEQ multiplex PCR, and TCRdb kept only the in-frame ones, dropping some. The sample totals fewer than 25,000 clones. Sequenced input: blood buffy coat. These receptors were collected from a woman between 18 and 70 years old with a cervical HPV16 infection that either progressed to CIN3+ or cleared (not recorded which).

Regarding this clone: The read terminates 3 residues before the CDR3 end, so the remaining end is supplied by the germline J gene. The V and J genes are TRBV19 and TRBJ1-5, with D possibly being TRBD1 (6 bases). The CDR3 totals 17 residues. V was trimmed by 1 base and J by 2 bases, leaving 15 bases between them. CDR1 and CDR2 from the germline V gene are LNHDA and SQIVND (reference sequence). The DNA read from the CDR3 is TGTGCCAGTAGTATAGTTTTCTTCAGGGGTGGCAATCAGCCC. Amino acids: CASSIVFFRGGNQP. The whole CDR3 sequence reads CASSIVFFRGGNQPQHF.

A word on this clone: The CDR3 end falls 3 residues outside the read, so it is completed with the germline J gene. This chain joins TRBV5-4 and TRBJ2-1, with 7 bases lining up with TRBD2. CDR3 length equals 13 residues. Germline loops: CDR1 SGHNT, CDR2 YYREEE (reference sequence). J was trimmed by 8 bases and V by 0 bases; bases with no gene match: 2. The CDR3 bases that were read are TGTGCCAGCAGCTTGGGACTAGCTGATGAG. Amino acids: CASSLGLADE. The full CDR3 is CASSLGLADEQFF.

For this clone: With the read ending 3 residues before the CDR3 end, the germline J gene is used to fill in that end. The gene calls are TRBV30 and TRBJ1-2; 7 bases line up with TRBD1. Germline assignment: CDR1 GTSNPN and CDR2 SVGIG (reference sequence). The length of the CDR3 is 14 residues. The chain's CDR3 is CAWSSLRTGGDYTF. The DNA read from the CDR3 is TGTGCCTGGAGCAGTCTCCGGACAGGAGGCGAC.

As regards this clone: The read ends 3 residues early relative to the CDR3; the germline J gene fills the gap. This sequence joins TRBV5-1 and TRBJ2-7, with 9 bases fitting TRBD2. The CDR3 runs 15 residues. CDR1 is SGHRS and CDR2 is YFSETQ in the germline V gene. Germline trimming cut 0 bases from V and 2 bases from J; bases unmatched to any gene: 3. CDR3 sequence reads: CASSLAASGTYEQYF. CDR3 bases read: TGCGCCAGCAGCTTGGCCGCTAGCGGGACCTACGAG.

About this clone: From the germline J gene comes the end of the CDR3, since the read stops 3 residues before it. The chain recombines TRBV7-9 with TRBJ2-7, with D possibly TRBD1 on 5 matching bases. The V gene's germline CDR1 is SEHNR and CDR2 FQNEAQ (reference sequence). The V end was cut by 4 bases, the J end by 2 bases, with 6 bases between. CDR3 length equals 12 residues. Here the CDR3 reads CASSSGTYEQYF. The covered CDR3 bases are TGTGCCAGCAGCTCAGGGACCTACGAG.

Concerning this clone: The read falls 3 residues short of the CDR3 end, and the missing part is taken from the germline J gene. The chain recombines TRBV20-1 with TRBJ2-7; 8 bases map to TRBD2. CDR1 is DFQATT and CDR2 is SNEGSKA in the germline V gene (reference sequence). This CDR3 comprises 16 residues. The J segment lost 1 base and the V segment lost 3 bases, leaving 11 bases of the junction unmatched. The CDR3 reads CSASVFGGGYSYEQYF. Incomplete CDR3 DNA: TGCAGTGCTAGTGTGTTCGGCGGGGGGTATTCCTACGAG.

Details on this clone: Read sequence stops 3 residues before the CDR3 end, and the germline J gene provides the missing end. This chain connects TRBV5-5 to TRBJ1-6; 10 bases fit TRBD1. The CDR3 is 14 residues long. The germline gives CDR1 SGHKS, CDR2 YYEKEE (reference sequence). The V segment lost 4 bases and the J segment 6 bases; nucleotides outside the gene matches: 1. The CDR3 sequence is CASSRDRGNSPLHF. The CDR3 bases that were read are TGTGCCAGCAGCCGGGACAGGGGTAATTCACCC.

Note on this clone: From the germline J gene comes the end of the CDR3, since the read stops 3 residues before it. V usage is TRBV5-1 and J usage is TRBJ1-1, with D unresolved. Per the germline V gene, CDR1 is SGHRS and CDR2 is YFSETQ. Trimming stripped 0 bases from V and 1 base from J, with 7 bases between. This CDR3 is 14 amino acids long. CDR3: CASSLGQRNTEAFF. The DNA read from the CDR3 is TGCGCCAGCAGCTTGGGTCAGAGGAACACTGAA.

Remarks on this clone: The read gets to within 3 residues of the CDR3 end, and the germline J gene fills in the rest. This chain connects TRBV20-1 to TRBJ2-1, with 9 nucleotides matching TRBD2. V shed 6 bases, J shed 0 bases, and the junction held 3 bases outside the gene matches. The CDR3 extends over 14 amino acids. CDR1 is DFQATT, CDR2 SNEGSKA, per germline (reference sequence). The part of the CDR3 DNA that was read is TGCAGTGCAAGACTAGCGGCCTCCTACAATGAG. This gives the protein CSARLAASYNE. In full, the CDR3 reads CSARLAASYNEQFF.

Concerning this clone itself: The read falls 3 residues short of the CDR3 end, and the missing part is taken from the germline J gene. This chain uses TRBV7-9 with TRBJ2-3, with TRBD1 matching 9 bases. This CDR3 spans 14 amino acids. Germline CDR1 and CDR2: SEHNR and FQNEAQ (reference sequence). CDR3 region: CASSLTGGQETQYF. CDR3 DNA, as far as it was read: TGTGCCAGCAGCTTAACAGGGGGCCAAGAGACG.

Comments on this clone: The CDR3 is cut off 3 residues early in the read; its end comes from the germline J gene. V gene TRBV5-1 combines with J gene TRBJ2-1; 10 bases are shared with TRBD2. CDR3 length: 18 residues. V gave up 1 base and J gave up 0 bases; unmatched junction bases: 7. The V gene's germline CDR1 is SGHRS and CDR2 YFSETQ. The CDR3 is CASSLRTSGRTSYNEQFF. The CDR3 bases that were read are TGCGCCAGCAGCTTGAGGACTAGCGGTCGGACCTCCTACAATGAG.

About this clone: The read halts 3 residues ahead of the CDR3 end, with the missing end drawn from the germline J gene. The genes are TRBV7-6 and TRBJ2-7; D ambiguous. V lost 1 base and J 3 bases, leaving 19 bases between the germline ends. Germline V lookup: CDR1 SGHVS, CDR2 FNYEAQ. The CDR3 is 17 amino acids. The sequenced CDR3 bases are TGTGCCAGCAGCTTAGTGTGGGCAGAAGGAATGAACTACGAG. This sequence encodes CASSLVWAEGMNYE. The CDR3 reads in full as CASSLVWAEGMNYEQYF. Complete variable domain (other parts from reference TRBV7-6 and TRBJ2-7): GAGVSQSPRYKVTKRGQDVALRCDPISGHVSLYWYRQALGQGPEFLTYFNYEAQQDKSGLPNDRFSAERPEGSISTLTIQRTEQRDSAMYRCASSLVWAEGMNYEQYFGPGTRLTVT.

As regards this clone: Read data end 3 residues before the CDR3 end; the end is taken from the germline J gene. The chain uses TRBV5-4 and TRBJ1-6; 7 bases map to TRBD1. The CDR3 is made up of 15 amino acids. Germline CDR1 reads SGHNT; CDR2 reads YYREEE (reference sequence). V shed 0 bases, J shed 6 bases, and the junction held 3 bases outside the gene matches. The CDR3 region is CASSLVAGGNSPLHF. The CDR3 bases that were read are TGTGCCAGCAGCTTGGTGGCAGGGGGTAATTCACCC.

CDR3 bases read: TGTGCCAGCAGTGTCAGGGTCGGGTTCGGCTCCTACGAG. Translation: CASSVRVGFGSYE. The entire CDR3 sequence reads CASSVRVGFGSYEQYF. J is TRBJ2-7 and V is TRBV6-1; D is possibly TRBD1 (5 bases). Read coverage stops 3 residues before the CDR3 terminus; the germline J gene supplies the remainder. Germline V CDR1 and CDR2: MNHNS, SASEGT. Trimming removed 4 bases at V and 0 bases at J, with 16 bases between. The CDR3 is 16 amino acids.

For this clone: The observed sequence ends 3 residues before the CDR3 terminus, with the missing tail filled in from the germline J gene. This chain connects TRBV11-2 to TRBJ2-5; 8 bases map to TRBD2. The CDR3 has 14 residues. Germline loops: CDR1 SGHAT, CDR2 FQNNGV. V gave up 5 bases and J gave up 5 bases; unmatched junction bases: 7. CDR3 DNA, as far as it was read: TGTGCCAGCAGCCATTCCGGGGGGGTCGAGACC. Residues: CASSHSGGVET. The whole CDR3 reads CASSHSGGVETQYF.

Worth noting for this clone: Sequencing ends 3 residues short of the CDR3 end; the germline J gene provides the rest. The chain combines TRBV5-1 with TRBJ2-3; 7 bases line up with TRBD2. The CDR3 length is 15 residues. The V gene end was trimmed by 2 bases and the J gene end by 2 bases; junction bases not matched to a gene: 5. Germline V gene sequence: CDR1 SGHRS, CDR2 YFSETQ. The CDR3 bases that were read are TGCGCCAGCAGCTTAGCGGGGAAATACACAGATACG. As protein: CASSLAGKYTDT. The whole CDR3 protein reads CASSLAGKYTDTQYF.

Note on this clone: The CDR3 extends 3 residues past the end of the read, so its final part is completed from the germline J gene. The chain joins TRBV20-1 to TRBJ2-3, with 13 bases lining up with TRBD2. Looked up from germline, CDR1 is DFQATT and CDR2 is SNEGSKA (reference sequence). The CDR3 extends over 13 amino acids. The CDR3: CSARETSGGTQYF. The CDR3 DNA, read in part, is TGCAGTGCTAGAGAGACTAGCGGGGGGACG.

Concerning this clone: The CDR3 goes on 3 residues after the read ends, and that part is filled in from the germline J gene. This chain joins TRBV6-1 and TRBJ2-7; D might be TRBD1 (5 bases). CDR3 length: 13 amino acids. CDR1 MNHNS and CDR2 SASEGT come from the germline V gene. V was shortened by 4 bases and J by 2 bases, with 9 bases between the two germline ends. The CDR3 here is CASSVDSPYEQYF. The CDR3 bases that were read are TGTGCCAGCAGTGTAGACAGTCCCTACGAG.

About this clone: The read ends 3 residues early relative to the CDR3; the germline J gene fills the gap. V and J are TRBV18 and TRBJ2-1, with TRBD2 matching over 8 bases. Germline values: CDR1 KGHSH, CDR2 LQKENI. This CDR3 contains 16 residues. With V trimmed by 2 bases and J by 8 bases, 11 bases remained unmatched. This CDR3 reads CASSPSASGWRDEQFF. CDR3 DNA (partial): TGTGCCAGCTCACCAAGTGCTAGCGGGTGGCGGGATGAG.

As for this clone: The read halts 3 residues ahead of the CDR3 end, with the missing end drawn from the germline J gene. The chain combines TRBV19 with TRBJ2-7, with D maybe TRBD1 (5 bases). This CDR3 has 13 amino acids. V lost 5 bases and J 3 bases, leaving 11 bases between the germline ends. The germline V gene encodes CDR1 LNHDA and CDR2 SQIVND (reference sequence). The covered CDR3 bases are TGTGCCAGTAGTTATGCGCAGGGCTACGAG. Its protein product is CASSYAQGYE. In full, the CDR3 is CASSYAQGYEQYF.

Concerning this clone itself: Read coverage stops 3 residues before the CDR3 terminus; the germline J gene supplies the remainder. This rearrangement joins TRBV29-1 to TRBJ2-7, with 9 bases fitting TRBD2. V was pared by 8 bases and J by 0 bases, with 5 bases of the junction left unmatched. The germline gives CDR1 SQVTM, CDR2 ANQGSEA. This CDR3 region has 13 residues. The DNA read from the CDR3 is TGCAGCATTAGCGGGGGCCCCTCCTACGAG. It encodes CSISGGPSYE. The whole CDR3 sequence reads CSISGGPSYEQYF.

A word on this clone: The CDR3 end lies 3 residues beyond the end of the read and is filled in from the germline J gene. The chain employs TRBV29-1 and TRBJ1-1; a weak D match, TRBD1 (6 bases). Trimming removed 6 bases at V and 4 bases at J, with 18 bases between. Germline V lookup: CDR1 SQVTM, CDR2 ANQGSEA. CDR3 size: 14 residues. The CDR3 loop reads CSVSRGRGGTEAFF. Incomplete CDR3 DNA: TGCAGCGTAAGTCGGGGCAGGGGAGGCACTGAA.